Listed below are T cell receptor beta chains from one sample, sequenced in a study of T cell responses to AZD1222 COVID-19 vaccine. The table came from immunoSEQ multiplex PCR; TCRdb's copy has only in-frame clones and leaves some out. The data contain some 150,000 clones, about nine tenths of them seen just once; the ten biggest clones take up about 5%. The sequencing here drew on peripheral blood, taken on day 0 of MenACWY control vaccination. The receptors were gathered from an adult in good health. The CDR3 runs from the conserved cysteine through the conserved F or W. The order of the fields is V gene, J gene, D gene, CDR3 length, clone size, CDR3 protein, CDR3 DNA. D genes are given only for firm matches. Not every row has a clone size; where given, it reads once, few, many or a size class.

v_gene: TRBV28; j_gene: TRBJ1-6; d_gene: TRBD1; len: 14; abundance: NA; CDR3aa: CASRNRDRDSPLHF; CDR3nt: TGTGCCAGCCGCAACCGGGACAGGGATTCACCCCTCCACTTT
v_gene: TRBV3-1/TRBV3-2; j_gene: TRBJ2-1; d_gene: NA; len: 16; abundance: NA; CDR3aa: CASSPPVTGAPNEQFF; CDR3nt: TGTGCCAGCAGCCCACCCGTGACGGGAGCCCCAAATGAGCAGTTCTTC
v_gene: TRBV19; j_gene: TRBJ2-6; d_gene: TRBD1; len: 21; abundance: NA; CDR3aa: CASSISQGVARRNSGANVLTF; CDR3nt: TGTGCCAGTAGTATATCACAGGGGGTTGCGCGTCGCAACTCTGGGGCCAACGTCCTGACTTTC
v_gene: TRBV9; j_gene: TRBJ2-5; d_gene: TRBD2; len: 16; abundance: NA; CDR3aa: CASSVDSGGAGETQYF; CDR3nt: TGTGCCAGCAGCGTAGATAGCGGGGGGGCCGGCGAGACCCAGTACTTC
v_gene: TRBV6-2/TRBV6-3; j_gene: TRBJ2-3; d_gene: NA; len: 11; abundance: NA; CDR3aa: CASSHSNTQYF; CDR3nt: TGTGCCAGCAGTCATTCGAATACGCAGTATTTT
v_gene: TRBV18; j_gene: TRBJ2-2; d_gene: TRBD1; len: 15; abundance: NA; CDR3aa: CASSRKTGETGELFF; CDR3nt: TGTGCCAGCTCACGCAAAACAGGGGAAACCGGGGAGCTGTTTTTT
v_gene: TRBV5-1; j_gene: TRBJ2-6; d_gene: NA; len: 18; abundance: NA; CDR3aa: CASSLAWLGSSGANVLTF; CDR3nt: TGCGCCAGCAGCTTGGCCTGGCTGGGGAGCTCTGGGGCCAACGTCCTGACTTTC
v_gene: TRBV9; j_gene: TRBJ2-2; d_gene: TRBD2; len: 16; abundance: NA; CDR3aa: CASSDLPGLAFGELFF; CDR3nt: TGTGCCAGCAGCGATCTCCCGGGACTAGCGTTCGGGGAGCTGTTTTTT
v_gene: TRBV5-1; j_gene: TRBJ1-2; d_gene: NA; len: 13; abundance: NA; CDR3aa: CASSRVVSDGYTF; CDR3nt: TGCGCCAGCAGCCGGGTGGTCTCGGATGGCTACACCTTC
v_gene: TRBV7-9; j_gene: TRBJ2-5; d_gene: NA; len: 14; abundance: NA; CDR3aa: CASSGPGARETQYF; CDR3nt: TGTGCCAGCAGCGGACCCGGGGCCCGGGAGACCCAGTACTTC
v_gene: TRBV5-1; j_gene: TRBJ1-1; d_gene: NA; len: 14; abundance: NA; CDR3aa: CASSLEGRRAEAFF; CDR3nt: TGCGCCAGCAGCTTAGAGGGGCGCCGGGCGGAAGCTTTCTTT
v_gene: TRBV6-2/TRBV6-3; j_gene: TRBJ1-2; d_gene: TRBD1; len: 19; abundance: NA; CDR3aa: CASSRQVPGQGTRGYGYTF; CDR3nt: TGTGCCAGCAGCCGTCAGGTTCCGGGACAGGGAACGAGGGGCTATGGCTACACCTTC
v_gene: TRBV5-1; j_gene: TRBJ1-5; d_gene: TRBD1; len: 15; abundance: NA; CDR3aa: CASSLQGASEQPQHF; CDR3nt: TGCGCCAGCAGCTTGCAGGGGGCTAGCGAGCAGCCCCAGCATTTT
v_gene: TRBV27; j_gene: TRBJ2-7; d_gene: NA; len: 16; abundance: NA; CDR3aa: CASRRTGASGSYEQYF; CDR3nt: TGTGCCAGCAGACGGACAGGGGCTAGCGGGAGTTACGAGCAGTACTTC
v_gene: TRBV5-1; j_gene: TRBJ1-1; d_gene: NA; len: 11; abundance: NA; CDR3aa: CASSLEREAFF; CDR3nt: TGCGCCAGCAGCTTGGAGAGAGAAGCTTTCTTT
v_gene: TRBV24-1; j_gene: TRBJ1-3; d_gene: NA; len: 12; abundance: NA; CDR3aa: CATSDLGNTIYF; CDR3nt: TGTGCCACCAGTGACCTAGGAAACACCATATATTTT
v_gene: TRBV2; j_gene: TRBJ2-5; d_gene: NA; len: 13; abundance: NA; CDR3aa: CASSDGVGETQYF; CDR3nt: TGTGCCAGCAGTGACGGGGTTGGGGAGACCCAGTACTTC
v_gene: TRBV5-5; j_gene: TRBJ1-2; d_gene: TRBD1; len: 15; abundance: NA; CDR3aa: CASSYSQGEYYGYTF; CDR3nt: TGTGCCAGCAGCTATTCCCAGGGGGAGTACTATGGCTACACCTTC
v_gene: TRBV10-2; j_gene: TRBJ1-4; d_gene: TRBD1; len: 14; abundance: NA; CDR3aa: CASTEDRNNEKLFF; CDR3nt: TGCGCCAGCACCGAGGACAGGAATAATGAAAAACTGTTTTTT
v_gene: TRBV12-3/TRBV12-4; j_gene: TRBJ1-3; d_gene: TRBD1; len: 12; abundance: NA; CDR3aa: CASSRQGNTIYF; CDR3nt: TGTGCCAGCAGTAGACAGGGGAACACCATATATTTT
v_gene: TRBV7-8; j_gene: TRBJ1-2; d_gene: TRBD1; len: 15; abundance: NA; CDR3aa: CASSQFGQVKYGYTF; CDR3nt: TGTGCCAGCAGCCAGTTTGGACAGGTTAAATATGGCTACACCTTC
v_gene: TRBV6-6; j_gene: TRBJ2-1; d_gene: TRBD2; len: 16; abundance: NA; CDR3aa: CATQRGPSGGYNEQFF; CDR3nt: TGTGCAACGCAGAGGGGGCCTAGCGGGGGGTACAATGAGCAGTTCTTC
v_gene: TRBV5-4; j_gene: TRBJ1-3; d_gene: NA; len: 15; abundance: few; CDR3aa: CASSRGGDAGNTIYF; CDR3nt: TGTGCCAGCAGTCGGGGGGGTGACGCAGGAAACACCATATATTTT
v_gene: TRBV10-3; j_gene: TRBJ1-2; d_gene: TRBD1; len: 12; abundance: NA; CDR3aa: CAISESTGTYTF; CDR3nt: TGTGCCATCAGTGAATCGACAGGGACCTACACCTTC
v_gene: TRBV7-3; j_gene: TRBJ2-5; d_gene: TRBD2; len: 15; abundance: NA; CDR3aa: CASSPGLAVQETQYF; CDR3nt: TGTGCCAGCAGCCCGGGACTAGCGGTCCAAGAGACCCAGTACTTC
v_gene: TRBV28; j_gene: TRBJ1-6; d_gene: TRBD1; len: 16; abundance: NA; CDR3aa: CASSLGSGTGGPPLHF; CDR3nt: TGTGCCAGCAGTTTAGGGTCCGGGACAGGGGGCCCACCCCTCCACTTT